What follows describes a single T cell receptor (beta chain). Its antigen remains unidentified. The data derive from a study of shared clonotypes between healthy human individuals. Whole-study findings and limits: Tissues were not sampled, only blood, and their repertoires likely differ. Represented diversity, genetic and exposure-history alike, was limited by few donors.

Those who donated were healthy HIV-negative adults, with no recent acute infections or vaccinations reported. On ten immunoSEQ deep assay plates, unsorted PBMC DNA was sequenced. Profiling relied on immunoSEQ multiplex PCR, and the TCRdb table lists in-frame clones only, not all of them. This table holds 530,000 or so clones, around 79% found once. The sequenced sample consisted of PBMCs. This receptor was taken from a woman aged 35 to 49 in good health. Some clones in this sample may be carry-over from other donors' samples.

The CDR3 sequence is CASSENLSSGNTIYF. In nucleotides, the CDR3 is TGTGCCAGCAGTGAAAATTTGAGCTCTGGAAACACCATATATTTT. The J gene is TRBJ1-3, the V gene TRBV28; no clear D gene. The CDR3 is 15 amino acids. Germline CDR1 is MDHEN and CDR2 is SYDVKM. With 5 bases removed from V and 0 bases from J, the gap between germline ends came to 11 bases.